A selection of T cell receptor beta chains follows, all from one sample in a study of blood T cell repertoires in COVID-19. TCRdb's table, derived via immunoSEQ multiplex PCR, lists solely in-frame clones and lacks some. The sample has approximately 260,000 clones; 70% to 90% are singletons. The sequencing sample was made of peripheral blood. The origin of the receptors is a woman between 70 and 85 years old with acute or convalescent COVID-19. CDR3s include the opening cysteine and the closing phenylalanine or tryptophan. The D gene is left open where the match is weak. Where a row states a size, it is once, few, many or the class of an expanded clone; other rows omit it.

j_gene: TRBJ1-2
d_gene: .
abundance: few
v_gene: TRBV2
CDR3aa: CASSVRTRYGYTF
CDR3nt: TGTGCCAGCAGTGTCAGGACACGCTATGGCTACACCTTC

j_gene: TRBJ2-5
d_gene: TRBD2
abundance: .
v_gene: TRBV10-2
CDR3aa: CASRGGIETQYF
CDR3nt: TGCGCCAGTCGGGGGGGCATAGAGACCCAGTACTTC

j_gene: TRBJ2-3
d_gene: .
abundance: .
v_gene: TRBV19
CDR3aa: CASSTRGTDTQYF
CDR3nt: TGTGCCAGTAGTACCAGGGGTACAGATACGCAGTATTTT

j_gene: TRBJ2-5
d_gene: TRBD1
abundance: .
v_gene: TRBV2
CDR3aa: CASSVQGSETQYF
CDR3nt: TGTGCCAGCAGTGTACAGGGGTCAGAGACCCAGTACTTC

j_gene: TRBJ2-1
d_gene: TRBD2
abundance: .
v_gene: TRBV2
CDR3aa: CASEWTSGANEQFF
CDR3nt: TGTGCCAGCGAATGGACTAGCGGGGCCAATGAGCAGTTCTTC

j_gene: TRBJ1-1
d_gene: TRBD1
abundance: .
v_gene: TRBV7-8
CDR3aa: CASSQQGNLSPEAFF
CDR3nt: TGTGCCAGCAGCCAACAGGGGAACCTCTCGCCTGAAGCTTTCTTT

j_gene: TRBJ2-1
d_gene: TRBD2
abundance: .
v_gene: TRBV3-1/TRBV3-2
CDR3aa: CASSPSSGGAGNEQFF
CDR3nt: TGTGCCAGCAGCCCGTCCAGCGGGGGGGCGGGCAATGAGCAGTTCTTC

j_gene: TRBJ2-1
d_gene: .
abundance: .
v_gene: TRBV2
CDR3aa: CASIGGGRYEQFF
CDR3nt: TGTGCCAGCATCGGAGGCGGCCGGTATGAGCAGTTCTTC

j_gene: TRBJ2-7
d_gene: .
abundance: .
v_gene: TRBV5-1
CDR3aa: CASSLAGERRQYF
CDR3nt: TGCGCCAGCAGCTTGGCCGGGGAGCGGAGGCAGTACTTC

j_gene: TRBJ1-1
d_gene: .
abundance: once
v_gene: TRBV5-1
CDR3aa: CASSFQGSGAFF
CDR3nt: TGCGCCAGCAGCTTTCAGGGGAGTGGGGCTTTCTTT

j_gene: TRBJ2-5
d_gene: .
abundance: .
v_gene: TRBV6-2/TRBV6-3
CDR3aa: CASSPPTLRAQYF
CDR3nt: TGTGCCAGCAGCCCCCCAACGCTGAGGGCCCAGTACTTC

j_gene: TRBJ1-2
d_gene: .
abundance: .
v_gene: TRBV7-9
CDR3aa: CASSPGGGPEGYTF
CDR3nt: TGTGCCAGCAGCCCGGGGGGGGGTCCCGAGGGCTACACCTTC

j_gene: TRBJ1-1
d_gene: .
abundance: once
v_gene: TRBV4-2
CDR3aa: CASSPLEPQGTEAFF
CDR3nt: TGTGCCAGCAGCCCCTTAGAACCCCAGGGCACTGAAGCTTTCTTT

j_gene: TRBJ1-3
d_gene: .
abundance: few
v_gene: TRBV9
CDR3aa: CASDSGGGNTIYF
CDR3nt: TGTGCCAGCGATTCGGGAGGGGGAAACACCATATATTTT

j_gene: TRBJ2-2
d_gene: .
abundance: few
v_gene: TRBV18
CDR3aa: CASSPAGVGLFF
CDR3nt: TGTGCCAGCTCACCCGCCGGGGTTGGGCTGTTTTTT

j_gene: TRBJ2-2
d_gene: .
abundance: .
v_gene: TRBV24-1
CDR3aa: CATSDFGTPNTGELFF
CDR3nt: TGTGCCACCAGTGATTTCGGGACACCGAACACCGGGGAGCTGTTTTTT

j_gene: TRBJ1-1
d_gene: .
abundance: few
v_gene: TRBV5-6
CDR3aa: CASSLGAGQNTEAFF
CDR3nt: TGTGCCAGCAGCTTGGGGGCGGGTCAGAACACTGAAGCTTTCTTT

j_gene: TRBJ2-5
d_gene: .
abundance: .
v_gene: TRBV29-1
CDR3aa: CSVGGVWETQYF
CDR3nt: TGCAGCGTTGGGGGAGTTTGGGAGACCCAGTACTTC

j_gene: TRBJ1-5
d_gene: .
abundance: .
v_gene: TRBV6-5
CDR3aa: CASSYGQYNQPQHF
CDR3nt: TGTGCCAGCAGTTACGGGCAGTACAATCAGCCCCAGCATTTT

j_gene: TRBJ1-1
d_gene: .
abundance: .
v_gene: TRBV10-3
CDR3aa: CAISGTSNTEAFF
CDR3nt: TGTGCCATCAGTGGGACATCGAACACTGAAGCTTTCTTT

j_gene: TRBJ2-7
d_gene: .
abundance: .
v_gene: TRBV2
CDR3aa: CASSEGVVRKQYF
CDR3nt: TGTGCCAGCAGTGAAGGGGTGGTCAGGAAGCAGTACTTC

j_gene: TRBJ1-4
d_gene: TRBD1
abundance: .
v_gene: TRBV18
CDR3aa: CASSRDSNEKLFF
CDR3nt: TGTGCCAGCTCCCGGGACAGTAATGAAAAACTGTTTTTT

j_gene: TRBJ2-5
d_gene: .
abundance: few
v_gene: TRBV29-1
CDR3aa: CSGRVVEGQETQYF
CDR3nt: TGCAGCGGTCGAGTAGTGGAGGGCCAAGAGACCCAGTACTTC

j_gene: TRBJ1-5
d_gene: .
abundance: .
v_gene: TRBV30
CDR3aa: CAWRATTGPRQPQHF
CDR3nt: TGTGCCTGGAGAGCCACCACAGGGCCTCGGCAGCCCCAGCATTTT

j_gene: TRBJ1-2
d_gene: TRBD1
abundance: once
v_gene: TRBV27
CDR3aa: CASSLGGQGHYGYTF
CDR3nt: TGTGCCAGCAGTTTAGGGGGACAGGGCCACTATGGCTACACCTTC

j_gene: TRBJ1-5
d_gene: .
abundance: .
v_gene: TRBV9
CDR3aa: CASSQGALGNQPQHF
CDR3nt: TGTGCCAGCAGCCAAGGGGCCCTTGGCAATCAGCCCCAGCATTTT

j_gene: TRBJ2-1
d_gene: TRBD2
abundance: .
v_gene: TRBV20-1
CDR3aa: CSASQRGLSEQFF
CDR3nt: TGCAGTGCTAGTCAGCGGGGGCTTAGTGAGCAGTTCTTC

j_gene: TRBJ2-7
d_gene: .
abundance: .
v_gene: TRBV24-1
CDR3aa: CATSDPSNYEQYF
CDR3nt: TGTGCCACCAGTGACCCATCAAACTACGAGCAGTACTTC

j_gene: TRBJ2-7
d_gene: .
abundance: .
v_gene: TRBV7-2
CDR3aa: CASSFIRGYEQYF
CDR3nt: TGTGCCAGCAGCTTCATCAGGGGCTACGAGCAGTACTTC

j_gene: TRBJ1-2
d_gene: .
abundance: .
v_gene: TRBV7-2
CDR3aa: CASSPGGGARLYGYTF
CDR3nt: TGTGCCAGCAGCCCGGGGGGGGGCGCTAGGCTGTATGGCTACACCTTC

j_gene: TRBJ1-1
d_gene: .
abundance: .
v_gene: TRBV2
CDR3aa: CASSLFTVDYTEAFF
CDR3nt: TGTGCCAGCAGCCTATTTACGGTGGACTACACTGAAGCTTTCTTT

j_gene: TRBJ1-6
d_gene: .
abundance: .
v_gene: TRBV19
CDR3aa: CASNAGTNSPLHF
CDR3nt: TGTGCCAGTAACGCAGGAACAAATTCACCCCTCCACTTT

j_gene: TRBJ2-1
d_gene: TRBD2
abundance: .
v_gene: TRBV6-5
CDR3aa: CASSSLSGARNEQFF
CDR3nt: TGTGCCAGCAGTTCGCTAAGCGGGGCCCGGAATGAGCAGTTCTTC

j_gene: TRBJ1-5
d_gene: .
abundance: once
v_gene: TRBV7-8
CDR3aa: CASSSDWEKPQHF
CDR3nt: TGTGCCAGCAGCTCCGATTGGGAGAAGCCCCAGCATTTT

j_gene: TRBJ2-2
d_gene: .
abundance: .
v_gene: TRBV7-9
CDR3aa: CASSLGQVWTGELFF
CDR3nt: TGTGCCAGCAGCTTAGGACAAGTTTGGACCGGGGAGCTGTTTTTT

j_gene: TRBJ2-3
d_gene: .
abundance: .
v_gene: TRBV4-1
CDR3aa: CASSQDRGAQYF
CDR3nt: TGCGCCAGCAGCCAAGATAGGGGTGCGCAGTATTTT

j_gene: TRBJ1-1
d_gene: .
abundance: .
v_gene: TRBV11-3
CDR3aa: CASSFGVGTEAFF
CDR3nt: TGTGCCAGCAGCTTCGGGGTGGGCACTGAAGCTTTCTTT

j_gene: TRBJ1-5
d_gene: TRBD1
abundance: .
v_gene: TRBV2
CDR3aa: CASGAGTASSQPQHF
CDR3nt: TGTGCCAGCGGAGCCGGGACAGCCTCCAGTCAGCCCCAGCATTTT

j_gene: TRBJ1-4
d_gene: .
abundance: .
v_gene: TRBV2
CDR3aa: CASSATRGFLEKLFF
CDR3nt: TGTGCCAGCAGTGCAACGCGGGGATTTCTTGAAAAACTGTTTTTT

j_gene: TRBJ1-6
d_gene: TRBD1
abundance: .
v_gene: TRBV10-3
CDR3aa: CAISEGTGNSPLHF
CDR3nt: TGTGCCATCAGTGAGGGGACAGGGAATTCACCCCTCCACTTT

j_gene: TRBJ2-1
d_gene: TRBD2
abundance: .
v_gene: TRBV4-1
CDR3aa: CASSHAPGTSSYNEQFF
CDR3nt: TGCGCCAGCAGCCACGCACCCGGGACTAGCTCCTACAATGAGCAGTTCTTC

j_gene: TRBJ1-3
d_gene: .
abundance: .
v_gene: TRBV7-9
CDR3aa: CASSPAGAWAGGNTIYF
CDR3nt: TGTGCCAGCAGCCCGGCGGGTGCCTGGGCCGGAGGAAACACCATATATTTT

j_gene: TRBJ1-4
d_gene: TRBD1
abundance: .
v_gene: TRBV27
CDR3aa: CASSPGQLNEKLFF
CDR3nt: TGTGCCAGCAGCCCGGGACAGCTAAATGAAAAACTGTTTTTT

j_gene: TRBJ1-6
d_gene: .
abundance: .
v_gene: TRBV19
CDR3aa: CASSILGDNSPLHF
CDR3nt: TGTGCCAGTAGTATATTAGGGGATAATTCACCCCTCCACTTT

j_gene: TRBJ2-3
d_gene: .
abundance: .
v_gene: TRBV12-3/TRBV12-4
CDR3aa: CASRSVDTQYF
CDR3nt: TGTGCCAGCAGGTCCGTGGATACGCAGTATTTT

j_gene: TRBJ1-1
d_gene: TRBD1
abundance: .
v_gene: TRBV27
CDR3aa: CASSLVPPVPYRGRDTEAFF
CDR3nt: TGTGCCAGCAGTTTAGTCCCGCCAGTCCCATACAGGGGGCGGGACACTGAAGCTTTCTTT

j_gene: TRBJ1-2
d_gene: TRBD1
abundance: few
v_gene: TRBV10-1
CDR3aa: CASSAGDRVGYTF
CDR3nt: TGCGCCAGCAGCGCCGGGGACAGGGTTGGCTACACCTTC

j_gene: TRBJ1-1
d_gene: TRBD1
abundance: once
v_gene: TRBV24-1
CDR3aa: CATRGGPRDSEAFF
CDR3nt: TGTGCCACCAGAGGGGGCCCTCGTGACAGTGAAGCTTTCTTT

j_gene: TRBJ2-7
d_gene: .
abundance: .
v_gene: TRBV5-8
CDR3aa: CASSLIWAGGYEQYF
CDR3nt: TGTGCCAGCAGCTTGATCTGGGCCGGGGGATACGAGCAGTACTTC

j_gene: TRBJ2-7
d_gene: .
abundance: .
v_gene: TRBV3-1/TRBV3-2
CDR3aa: CASSLVTYEQYF
CDR3nt: TGTGCCAGCAGCCTAGTTACCTACGAGCAGTACTTC

j_gene: TRBJ1-4
d_gene: .
abundance: .
v_gene: TRBV7-6
CDR3aa: CASSSGPGQETEKLFF
CDR3nt: TGTGCCAGCAGCTCCGGGCCCGGACAAGAAACCGAAAAACTGTTTTTT

j_gene: TRBJ1-1
d_gene: .
abundance: .
v_gene: TRBV3-1/TRBV3-2
CDR3aa: CASSQVSSTEAFF
CDR3nt: TGTGCCAGCAGCCAAGTTTCGAGCACTGAAGCTTTCTTT

j_gene: TRBJ2-5
d_gene: TRBD2
abundance: .
v_gene: TRBV7-9
CDR3aa: CASSLGASGPLGTQYF
CDR3nt: TGTGCCAGCAGCTTAGGGGCTAGCGGGCCCCTTGGGACCCAGTACTTC

j_gene: TRBJ2-7
d_gene: TRBD1
abundance: .
v_gene: TRBV7-7
CDR3aa: CASSSQGEIIHEQYF
CDR3nt: TGTGCTAGCAGCTCTCAGGGGGAAATAATCCACGAGCAGTACTTC

j_gene: TRBJ1-2
d_gene: TRBD1
abundance: few
v_gene: TRBV2
CDR3aa: CATLRGQVAEGYTF
CDR3nt: TGTGCCACCTTGCGGGGACAGGTGGCAGAAGGCTACACCTTC

j_gene: TRBJ2-7
d_gene: .
abundance: few
v_gene: TRBV7-9
CDR3aa: CASSLVSGEQYF
CDR3nt: TGTGCCAGCAGCTTAGTATCGGGGGAGCAGTACTTC

j_gene: TRBJ1-5
d_gene: .
abundance: .
v_gene: TRBV10-2
CDR3aa: CASSESEVEPQHF
CDR3nt: TGCGCCAGCAGTGAGTCCGAAGTAGAGCCCCAGCATTTT

j_gene: TRBJ1-1
d_gene: .
abundance: few
v_gene: TRBV5-4
CDR3aa: CASSSLRNTEAFF
CDR3nt: TGTGCCAGCAGCTCCCTCCGGAACACTGAAGCTTTCTTT

j_gene: TRBJ1-1
d_gene: .
abundance: few
v_gene: TRBV7-2
CDR3aa: CASSLTGLGSTEAFF
CDR3nt: TGTGCCAGCAGCTTAACAGGGCTTGGGAGCACTGAAGCTTTCTTT

j_gene: TRBJ1-2
d_gene: .
abundance: .
v_gene: TRBV3-1/TRBV3-2
CDR3aa: CASSQQGPNYGYTF
CDR3nt: TGTGCCAGCAGCCAACAGGGCCCCAACTATGGCTACACCTTC